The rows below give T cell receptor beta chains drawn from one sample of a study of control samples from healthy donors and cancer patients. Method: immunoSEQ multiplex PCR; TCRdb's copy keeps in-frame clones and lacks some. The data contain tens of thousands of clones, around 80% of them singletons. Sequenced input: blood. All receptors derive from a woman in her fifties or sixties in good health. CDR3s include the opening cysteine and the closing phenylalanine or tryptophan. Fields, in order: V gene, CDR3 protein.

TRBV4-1	CASSQGETRAYSNQPQHF
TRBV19	CASSINAGGSGELFF
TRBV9	CASSSTGVGFAEAFF
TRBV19	CASRGQNNEKLFF
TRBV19	CASSYRDRVRGYTF
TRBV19	CASSTRRGGEKLFF
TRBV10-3	CAISELKRGATNTEAFF
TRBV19	CASSMGQSTDTQYF
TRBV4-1	CASSPGKGAAGRDNEQFF
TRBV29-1	CSFSVGGELFF
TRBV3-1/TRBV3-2	CASSQISRPRLFGSYEQYF
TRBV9	CASSVGGSGANVLTF
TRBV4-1	CASSQETGVYTQYF
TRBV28	CASSPPGTLTTEAFF
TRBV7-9	CASSLVAGGSAETQYF
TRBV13	CASSHRAGNTIYF
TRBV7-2	CASRLPGKLGAFF
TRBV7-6	CASSFGGTNEKLFF
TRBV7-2	CASSLAGGQETQYF
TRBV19	CASSAFSGWRATNEKLFF
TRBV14	CASSSYRNTEAFF
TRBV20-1	CSASVWGADQPQHF
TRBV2	CASSAILYSGNTIYF
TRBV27	CASRAPGGADGYTF
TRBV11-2	CASSQGSGGKETQYF
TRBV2	CASSGKEGDKPQHF
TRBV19	CASSSTGGGTNEKLFF
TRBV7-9	CASTTGTGGTGELFF
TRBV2	CASSDPFADTQYF
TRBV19	CASSPSRAEEGNEQFF
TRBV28	CASGTHRGGTEAFF